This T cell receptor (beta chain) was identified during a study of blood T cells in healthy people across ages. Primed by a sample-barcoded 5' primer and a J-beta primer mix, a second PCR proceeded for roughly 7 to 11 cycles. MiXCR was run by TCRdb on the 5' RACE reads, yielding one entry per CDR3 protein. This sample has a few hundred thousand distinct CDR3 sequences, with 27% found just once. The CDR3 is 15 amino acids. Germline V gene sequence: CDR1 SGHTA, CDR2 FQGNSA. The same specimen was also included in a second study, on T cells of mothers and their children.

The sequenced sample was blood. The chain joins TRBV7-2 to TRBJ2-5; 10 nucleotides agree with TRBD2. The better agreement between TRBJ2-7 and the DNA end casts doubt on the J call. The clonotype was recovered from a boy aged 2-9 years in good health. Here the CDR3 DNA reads TGTGCCAGCAGCCGAGCGGGAGGGCGGTCCTACGAGCAGTACTTC. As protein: CASSRAGGRSYEQYF.